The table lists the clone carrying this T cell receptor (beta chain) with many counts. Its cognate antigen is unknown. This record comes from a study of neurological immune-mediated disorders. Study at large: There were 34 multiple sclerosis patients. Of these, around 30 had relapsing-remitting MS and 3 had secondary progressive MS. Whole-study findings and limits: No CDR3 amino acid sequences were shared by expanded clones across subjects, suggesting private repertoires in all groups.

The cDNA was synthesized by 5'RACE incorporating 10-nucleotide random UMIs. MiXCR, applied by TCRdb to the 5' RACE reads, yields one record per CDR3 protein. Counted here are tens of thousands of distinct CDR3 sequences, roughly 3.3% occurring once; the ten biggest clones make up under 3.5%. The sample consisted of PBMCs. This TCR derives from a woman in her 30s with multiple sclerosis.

Here the CDR3 reads CASGPRRAAYEQYF. The CDR3 coding sequence is TGTGCCAGCGGGCCTCGGAGGGCAGCGTACGAGCAGTACTTC. The chain joins TRBV12-3 or TRBV12-4 to TRBJ2-7, with D tentatively TRBD2 (6 bases). This CDR3 has 14 amino acids. V was cut by 8 bases and J by 4 bases, with 18 bases left in between.